The T cell receptor beta chain described here comes from a study of cytomegalovirus exposure and HLA in healthy donors. Profiled with immunoSEQ multiplex PCR; TCRdb holds only in-frame clones, not every one. The data hold some 170,000 clones, with less than 90% observed a single time. This clone was seen a few times. J lost 1 base, V lost 5 bases, and 3 bases had no gene match. Germline V gene sequence: CDR1 MDHEN, CDR2 SYDVKM. The CDR3 is 14 residues long. This chain joins TRBV28 and TRBJ2-5; TRBD2 agrees at 8 bases. The TCR originated in a woman aged 25 to 39 in good health and CMV-seronegative. The specimen was PBMCs. CDR3 sequence: CASSLTSAQETQYF. DNA for the CDR3: TGTGCCAGCAGTCTGACTAGCGCCCAAGAGACCCAGTACTTC.